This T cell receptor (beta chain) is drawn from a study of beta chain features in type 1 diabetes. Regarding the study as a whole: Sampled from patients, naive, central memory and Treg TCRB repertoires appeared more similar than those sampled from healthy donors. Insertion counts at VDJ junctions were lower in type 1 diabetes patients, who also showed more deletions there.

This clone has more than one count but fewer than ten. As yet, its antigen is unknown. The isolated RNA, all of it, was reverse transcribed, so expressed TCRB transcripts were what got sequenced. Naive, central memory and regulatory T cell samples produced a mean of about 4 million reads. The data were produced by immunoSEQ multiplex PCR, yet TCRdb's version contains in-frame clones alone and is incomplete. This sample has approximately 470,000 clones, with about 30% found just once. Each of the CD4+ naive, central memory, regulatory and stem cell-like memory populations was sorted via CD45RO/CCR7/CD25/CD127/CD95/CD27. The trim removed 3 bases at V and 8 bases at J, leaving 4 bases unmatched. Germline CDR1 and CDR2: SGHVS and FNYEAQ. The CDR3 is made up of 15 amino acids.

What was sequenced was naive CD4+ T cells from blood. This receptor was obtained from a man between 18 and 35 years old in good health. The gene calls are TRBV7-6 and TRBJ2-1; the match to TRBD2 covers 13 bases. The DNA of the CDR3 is TGTGCCAGCAGCTTGGGACTAGCGGGGCAGGATGAGCAGTTCTTC. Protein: CASSLGLAGQDEQFF.